This T cell receptor beta chain derives from a study of tumor and adjacent non-tumor tissue in lung cancer. Turning to the study itself: Stage I to III disease affected approximately 11 men and a handful of women aged roughly 31 to 80.

With respect to this clonotype: Its antigen remains unknown.

The CDR3 has 14 amino acids. The trim removed 10 bases at V and 3 bases at J, leaving 10 bases unmatched. Germline values: CDR1 MNHNS, CDR2 SASEGT. A modified ARM-PCR protocol with three rounds of nested PCR amplified TCRbeta. MiXCR, applied by TCRdb to the multiplex PCR reads, yields one record per CDR3 protein. Of tens of thousands of distinct CDR3 sequences listed, roughly 70% are singletons. Study conclusions and caveats: TCR diversity was significantly greater in tumor than normal lung tissue. Shorter survival was associated with higher TCR diversity in tumors.

RNA was extracted from bulk tissue without any cell sorting. The sample taken for sequencing was lung tumor tissue. The receptor was isolated from a man in his 60s with non-small cell lung cancer. The V call is TRBV6-1, the J call TRBJ1-2; 8 bases agree with TRBD1. CDR3 bases: TGTGCCAACAGCCCCGGACAGGGATACTATGGCTACACCTTC. Residues: CANSPGQGYYGYTF.